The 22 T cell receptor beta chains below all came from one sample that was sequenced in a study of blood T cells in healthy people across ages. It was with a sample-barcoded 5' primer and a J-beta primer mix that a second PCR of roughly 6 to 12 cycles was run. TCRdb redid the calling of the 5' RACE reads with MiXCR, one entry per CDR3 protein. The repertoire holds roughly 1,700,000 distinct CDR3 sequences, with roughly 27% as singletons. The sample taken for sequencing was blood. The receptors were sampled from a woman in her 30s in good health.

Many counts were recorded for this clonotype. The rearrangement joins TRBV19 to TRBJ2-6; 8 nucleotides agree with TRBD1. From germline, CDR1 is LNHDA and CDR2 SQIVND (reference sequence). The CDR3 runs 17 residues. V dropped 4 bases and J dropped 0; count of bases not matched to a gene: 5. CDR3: CASSKDRGSSGANVLTF. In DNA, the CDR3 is TGTGCCAGTAGTAAAGACAGGGGAAGCTCTGGGGCCAACGTCCTGACTTTC.

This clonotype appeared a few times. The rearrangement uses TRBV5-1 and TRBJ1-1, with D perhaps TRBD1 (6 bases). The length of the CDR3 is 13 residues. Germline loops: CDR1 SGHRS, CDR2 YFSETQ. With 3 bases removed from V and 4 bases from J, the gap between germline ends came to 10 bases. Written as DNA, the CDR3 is TGCGCCAGCAGCTACGACAGGAGCACTGAAGCTTTCTTT. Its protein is CASSYDRSTEAFF.

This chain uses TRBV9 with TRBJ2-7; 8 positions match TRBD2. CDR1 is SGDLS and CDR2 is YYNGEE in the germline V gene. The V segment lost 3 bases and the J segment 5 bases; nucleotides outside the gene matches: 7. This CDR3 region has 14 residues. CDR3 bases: TGTGCCAGCAGCGCTGCGGGGGGCCGCGACGAGCAGTACTTC. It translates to CASSAAGGRDEQYF.

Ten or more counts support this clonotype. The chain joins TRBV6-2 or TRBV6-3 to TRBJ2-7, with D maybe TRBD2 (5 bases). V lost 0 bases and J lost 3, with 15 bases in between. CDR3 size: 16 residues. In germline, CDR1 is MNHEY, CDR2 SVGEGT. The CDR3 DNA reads TGTGCCAGCAGTTACTCGAGGTCCAGCGGACTCTACGAGCAGTACTTC. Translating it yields CASSYSRSSGLYEQYF.

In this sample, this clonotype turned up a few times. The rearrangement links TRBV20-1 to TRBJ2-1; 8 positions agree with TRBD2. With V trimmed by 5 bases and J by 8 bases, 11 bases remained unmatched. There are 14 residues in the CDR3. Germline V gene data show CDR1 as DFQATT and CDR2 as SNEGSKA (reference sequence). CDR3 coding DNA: TGCAGTGCTCAAGCGGGAGCGGTAGGTGATGAGCAGTTCTTC. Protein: CSAQAGAVGDEQFF.

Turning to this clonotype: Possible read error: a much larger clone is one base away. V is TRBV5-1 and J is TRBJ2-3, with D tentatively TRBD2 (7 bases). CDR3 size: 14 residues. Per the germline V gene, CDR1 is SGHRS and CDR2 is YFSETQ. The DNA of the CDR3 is TGCGCCAGCACCGAGGGGGGGCGATCAGATACGCAGGATTTT. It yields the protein CASTEGGRSDTQDF.

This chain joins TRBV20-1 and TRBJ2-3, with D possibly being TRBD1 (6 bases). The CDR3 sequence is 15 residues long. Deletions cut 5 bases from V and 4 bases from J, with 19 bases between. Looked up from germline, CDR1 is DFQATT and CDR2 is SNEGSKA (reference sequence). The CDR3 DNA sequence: TGCAGTGCTGTTAATCCCAGGGGTAGTGCAGATACGCAGTATTTT. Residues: CSAVNPRGSADTQYF.

CDR3 nucleotides: TGTGCCAGCAGCCTGGGGGGCCCTGGGGCCTATAATTCACCCCTCCACTTT. Its protein product is CASSLGGPGAYNSPLHF. V is TRBV7-2 and J is TRBJ1-6, with D possibly TRBD1 on 6 matching bases. Per the germline V gene, CDR1 is SGHTA and CDR2 is FQGNSA. Trimming removed 5 bases from V and 2 bases from J, with 16 bases in between. There are 17 residues in the CDR3.

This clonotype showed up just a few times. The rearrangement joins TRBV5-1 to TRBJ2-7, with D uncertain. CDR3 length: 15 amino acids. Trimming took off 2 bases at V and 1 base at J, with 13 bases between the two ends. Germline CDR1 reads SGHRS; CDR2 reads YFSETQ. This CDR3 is CASSFAWTGSYEQYF. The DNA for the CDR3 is TGCGCCAGCAGCTTCGCGTGGACCGGTTCCTACGAGCAGTACTTC.

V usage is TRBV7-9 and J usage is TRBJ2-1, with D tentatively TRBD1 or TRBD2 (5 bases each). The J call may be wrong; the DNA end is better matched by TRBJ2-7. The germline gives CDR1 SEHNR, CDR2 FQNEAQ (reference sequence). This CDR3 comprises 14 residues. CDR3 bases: TGTGCCAGCAGCTGGGACCAGGCCTACAATGAGCAGTACTTC. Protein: CASSWDQAYNEQYF.

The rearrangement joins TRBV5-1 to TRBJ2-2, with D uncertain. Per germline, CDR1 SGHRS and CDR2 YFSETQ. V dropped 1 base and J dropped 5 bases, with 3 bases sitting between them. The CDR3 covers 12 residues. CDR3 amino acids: CASSLKTGELFF. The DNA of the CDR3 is TGCGCCAGCAGCTTGAAGACCGGGGAGCTGTTTTTT.

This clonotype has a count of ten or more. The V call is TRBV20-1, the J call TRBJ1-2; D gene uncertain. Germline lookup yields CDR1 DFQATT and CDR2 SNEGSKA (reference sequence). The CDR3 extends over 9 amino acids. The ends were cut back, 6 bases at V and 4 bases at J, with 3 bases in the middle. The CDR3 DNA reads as TGCAGTGCCTTCTATGGCTACACCTTC. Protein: CSAFYGYTF.

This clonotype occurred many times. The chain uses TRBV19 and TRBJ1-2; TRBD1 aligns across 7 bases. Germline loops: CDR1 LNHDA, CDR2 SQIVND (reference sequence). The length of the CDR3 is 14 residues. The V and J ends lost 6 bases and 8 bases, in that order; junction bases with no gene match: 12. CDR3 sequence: CASSLRGAWVGYTF. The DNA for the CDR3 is TGTGCCAGTAGCCTCAGGGGGGCCTGGGTAGGCTACACCTTC.

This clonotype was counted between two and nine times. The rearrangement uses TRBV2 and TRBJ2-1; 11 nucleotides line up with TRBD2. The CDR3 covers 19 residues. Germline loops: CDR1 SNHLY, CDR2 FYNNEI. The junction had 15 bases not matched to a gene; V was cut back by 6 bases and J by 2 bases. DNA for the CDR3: TGTGCCAGCAGGGACCTAACCGGGCTAGCGGGAGGCCCCTACAATGAGCAGTTCTTC. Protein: CASRDLTGLAGGPYNEQFF.

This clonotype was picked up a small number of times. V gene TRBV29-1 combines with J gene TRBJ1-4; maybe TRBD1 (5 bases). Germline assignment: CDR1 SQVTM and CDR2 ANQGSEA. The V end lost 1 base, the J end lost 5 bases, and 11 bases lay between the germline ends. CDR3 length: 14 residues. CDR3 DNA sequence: TGCAGCGTTGAAGTTCTACAGGAGAATGAAAAACTGTTTTTT. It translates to CSVEVLQENEKLFF.

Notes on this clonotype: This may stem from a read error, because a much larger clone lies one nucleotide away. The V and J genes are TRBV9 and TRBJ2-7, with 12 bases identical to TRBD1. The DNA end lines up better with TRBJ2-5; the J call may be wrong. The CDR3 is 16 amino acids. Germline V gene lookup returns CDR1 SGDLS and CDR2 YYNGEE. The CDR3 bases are TGTGCCTGCAGCGTAGAGGGACAGGGGGCAGGAGAGACCCAGTACTTC. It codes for CACSVEGQGAGETQYF.

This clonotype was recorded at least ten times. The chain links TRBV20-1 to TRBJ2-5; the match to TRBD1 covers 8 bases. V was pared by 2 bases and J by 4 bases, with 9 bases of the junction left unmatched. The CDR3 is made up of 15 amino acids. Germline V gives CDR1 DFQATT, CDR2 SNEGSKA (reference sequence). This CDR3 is CSARPTGALVETQYF. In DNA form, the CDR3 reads TGCAGTGCTAGACCGACAGGGGCTCTGGTAGAGACCCAGTACTTC.

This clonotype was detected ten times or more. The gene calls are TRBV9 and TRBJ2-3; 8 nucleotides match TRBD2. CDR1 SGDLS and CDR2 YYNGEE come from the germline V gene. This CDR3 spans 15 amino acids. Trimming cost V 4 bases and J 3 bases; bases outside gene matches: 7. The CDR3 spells CASSPKAGETDTQYF. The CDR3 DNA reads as TGTGCCAGCAGCCCGAAAGCGGGAGAGACAGATACGCAGTATTTT.

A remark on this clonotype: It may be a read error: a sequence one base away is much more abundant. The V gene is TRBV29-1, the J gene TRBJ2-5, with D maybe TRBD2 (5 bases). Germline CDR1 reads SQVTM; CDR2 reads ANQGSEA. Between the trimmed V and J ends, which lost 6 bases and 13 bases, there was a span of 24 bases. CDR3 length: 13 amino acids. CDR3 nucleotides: TGCAGCGTATACGACAACGGTCGAAGCGAGGGGTACTTC. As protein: CSVYDNGRSEGYF.

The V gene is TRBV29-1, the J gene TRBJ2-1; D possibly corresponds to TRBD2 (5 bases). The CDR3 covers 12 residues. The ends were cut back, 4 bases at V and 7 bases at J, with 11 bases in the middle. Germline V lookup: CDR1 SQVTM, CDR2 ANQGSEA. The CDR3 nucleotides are TGCAGCGTTGTGACGGGGAGTAATGAGCAGTTCTTC. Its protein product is CSVVTGSNEQFF.

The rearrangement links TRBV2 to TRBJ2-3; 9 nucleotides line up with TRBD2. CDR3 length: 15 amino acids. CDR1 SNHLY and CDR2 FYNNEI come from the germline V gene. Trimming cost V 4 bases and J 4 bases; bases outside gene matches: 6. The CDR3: CASSGIAGVADTQYF. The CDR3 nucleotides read TGTGCCAGCAGTGGGATAGCGGGGGTTGCAGATACGCAGTATTTT.

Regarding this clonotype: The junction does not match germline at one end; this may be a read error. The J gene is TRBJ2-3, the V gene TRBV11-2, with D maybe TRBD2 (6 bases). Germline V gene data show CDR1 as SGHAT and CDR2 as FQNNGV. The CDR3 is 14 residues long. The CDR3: CASSWDGSIDTQYF. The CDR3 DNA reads TGTGCCAGCAGCTGGGACGGGAGCATAGATACGCAGTATTTT.